A single sample is the source of the 2 T cell receptor beta chains below, sequenced in a study of metastatic and nonmetastatic thyroid tumors. TCRdb re-called clones via MiXCR from the PCR reads. The sample records 15,000 to 20,000 clones, 15% to 18% being singletons. No treatment of any kind had been given to any patient before thyroid surgery. The sample was blood. The receptors derive from a female donor with papillary thyroid cancer or a benign thyroid nodule (not recorded which). Some clones in this sample may be carry-over from other donors' samples.

This clone was seen repeatedly, ten times or more. The V call is TRBV7-7, the J call TRBJ2-2; D unclear. Germline V gives CDR1 SSHAT, CDR2 FNYEAQ (reference sequence). The CDR3 has 14 amino acids. V lost 4 bases and J lost 1, with 7 bases in between. This chain's CDR3 is CASSSGRNTGELFF. CDR3 coding DNA: TGTGCCAGCAGCTCAGGACGGAACACCGGGGAGCTGTTTTTT.

By sample fraction, this clone is medium-sized (0.01 to 0.1%). V is TRBV11-3 and J is TRBJ2-2, with a possible D match to TRBD2 (6 bases). Trimming stripped 0 bases from V and 8 bases from J, with 10 bases between. This CDR3 has 14 amino acids. Looked up from germline, CDR1 is SGHNT and CDR2 is YENEEA. The CDR3 DNA sequence: TGTGCCAGCAGCTTAGATGAGGGGACTGGGGAGCTGTTTTTT. This sequence encodes CASSLDEGTGELFF. Full variable domain (rest looked up from reference TRBV11-3 and TRBJ2-2): EAGVVQSPRYKIIEKKQPVAFWCNPISGHNTLYWYLQNLGQGPELLIRYENEEAVDDSQLPKDRFSAERLKGVDSTLKIQPAELGDSAVYLCASSLDEGTGELFFGEGSRLTVL.